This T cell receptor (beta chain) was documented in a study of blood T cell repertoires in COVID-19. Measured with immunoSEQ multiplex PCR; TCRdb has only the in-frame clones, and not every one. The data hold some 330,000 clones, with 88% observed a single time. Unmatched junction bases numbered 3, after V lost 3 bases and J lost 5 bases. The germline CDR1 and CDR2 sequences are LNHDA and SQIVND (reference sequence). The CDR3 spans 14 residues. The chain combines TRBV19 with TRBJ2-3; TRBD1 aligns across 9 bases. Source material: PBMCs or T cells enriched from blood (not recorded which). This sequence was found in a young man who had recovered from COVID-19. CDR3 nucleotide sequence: TGTGCCAGTAGTATGGGGACAGGGATAGATACGCAGTATTTT. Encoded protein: CASSMGTGIDTQYF.